The 10 T cell receptor beta chains in this list originate from one sample, sequenced in a study of T cells in Graves' hyperthyroidism and ophthalmopathy. Amplified regions were TCR beta CDR3 sequences from RNA transcripts. Carried out on the TCR CDR3, a first-round RT-PCR used the HTBI primer set. From the multiplex PCR reads, TCRdb called clonotypes with MiXCR, one entry per CDR3 protein. This sample yields more than 300,000 distinct CDR3 sequences, of which around 14% are seen a single time; less than 10% belongs to the top ten. Sequenced material: blood. The receptors were sampled from a woman between 18 and 29 years old with Graves' hyperthyroidism.

Note on this clonotype: One base away lies a much larger clone, so this may be a sequencing read error. The V call is TRBV2, the J call TRBJ2-5, with 8 bases lining up with TRBD2. This CDR3 has 15 amino acids. CDR1 and CDR2 (germline): SNHLY, FYNNEI. This chain's CDR3 is CTSSGARLAKETQYF. The CDR3 DNA is TGTACCAGCAGTGGGGCAAGACTAGCGAAGGAGACCCAGTACTTC.

This clonotype has ten or more counts. V usage is TRBV2 and J usage is TRBJ1-5; D not resolved. The CDR3 is 13 amino acids. With 2 bases removed from V and 4 bases from J, the gap between germline ends came to 6 bases. Germline V gene lookup returns CDR1 SNHLY and CDR2 FYNNEI. For the CDR3, the DNA is TGTGCCAGCAGTGAAAGGGTTAATCAGCCCCAGCATTTT. It specifies CASSERVNQPQHF.

This clonotype came up a few times. V and J are TRBV11-1 and TRBJ2-2; D gene uncertain. CDR3 size: 15 residues. Trimming removed 5 bases from V and 4 bases from J, with 14 bases in between. Germline V CDR1 and CDR2: SGHAT, FQDESV (reference sequence). CDR3 amino acids: CASSPARSGTGELFF. In nucleotides, the CDR3 is TGTGCCAGCAGCCCAGCAAGGTCGGGCACCGGGGAGCTGTTTTTT.

Many counts were recorded for this clonotype. The J gene is TRBJ2-3, the V gene TRBV5-1; 8 nucleotides line up with TRBD1. The length of the CDR3 is 15 residues. J lost 4 bases, V lost 4 bases, and 8 bases had no gene match. Germline lookup yields CDR1 SGHRS and CDR2 YFSETQ. Here the CDR3 DNA reads TGCGCCAGCAGCACCGGACAGGGCTCCGCAGATACGCAGTATTTT. Translating it yields CASSTGQGSADTQYF.

Only a few counts were recorded for this clonotype. The V call is TRBV6-1, the J call TRBJ1-6, with a weak D call TRBD1 (5 bases). Between the trimmed V and J ends, which lost 5 bases and 6 bases, there was a span of 14 bases. The CDR3 runs to 15 residues. CDR1 and CDR2 (germline): MNHNS, SASEGT. The CDR3 DNA follows: TGTGCCAGCAGTCTGGGGGACGGGGGTAATTCACCCCTCCACTTT. This encodes CASSLGDGGNSPLHF.

The table lists this clonotype with many counts. The chain employs TRBV7-9 and TRBJ2-7; D possibly corresponds to TRBD2 (6 bases). V was trimmed by 1 base and J by 2 bases, leaving 15 bases between them. CDR1 SEHNR and CDR2 FQNEAQ come from the germline V gene (reference sequence). This CDR3 is 16 amino acids long. This CDR3 is CASSLVSGEIAYEQYF. The CDR3, as DNA: TGTGCCAGCAGCTTAGTTTCGGGGGAGATTGCCTACGAGCAGTACTTC.

In its sample, this clonotype was seen many times. The rearrangement joins TRBV28 to TRBJ1-2; D remains unclear. Germline CDR1 reads MDHEN; CDR2 reads SYDVKM. Trimming removed 7 bases from V and 0 bases from J, with 12 bases in between. This CDR3 spans 14 amino acids. The CDR3 DNA reads as TGTGCCAGCACCGAGAAGGAAGCTAACTATGGCTACACCTTC. It yields the protein CASTEKEANYGYTF.

This clonotype was seen a few times. The J gene is TRBJ1-2, the V gene TRBV6-1; D perhaps matches TRBD1 (6 bases). Germline V gene lookup returns CDR1 MNHNS and CDR2 SASEGT. V was clipped by 2 bases and J by 7 bases, with 17 bases between them. The CDR3 is 15 amino acids. The CDR3 reads CASSEWARGAGGYTF. CDR3 in DNA: TGTGCCAGCAGTGAATGGGCAAGGGGGGCTGGTGGCTACACCTTC.

Ten or more counts support this clonotype. This chain uses TRBV6-1 with TRBJ2-5; TRBD1 aligns across 7 bases. The CDR3 covers 15 residues. V shed 4 bases and J 5 bases; nucleotides not matched to a gene: 10. In germline, CDR1 is MNHNS, CDR2 SASEGT. The DNA for the CDR3 is TGTGCCAGCAGTGCCTCGACAGGGCATGGGGAGACCCAGTACTTC. Its protein is CASSASTGHGETQYF.

The chain links TRBV30 to TRBJ1-5; 9 bases fit TRBD1. Germline V gene data show CDR1 as GTSNPN and CDR2 as SVGIG (reference sequence). V shed 2 bases and J 5 bases; nucleotides not matched to a gene: 7. The CDR3 contains 15 residues. The CDR3 loop reads CAWSWGQGSDQPQHF. CDR3 nucleotide sequence: TGTGCCTGGAGTTGGGGACAGGGATCTGATCAGCCCCAGCATTTT.